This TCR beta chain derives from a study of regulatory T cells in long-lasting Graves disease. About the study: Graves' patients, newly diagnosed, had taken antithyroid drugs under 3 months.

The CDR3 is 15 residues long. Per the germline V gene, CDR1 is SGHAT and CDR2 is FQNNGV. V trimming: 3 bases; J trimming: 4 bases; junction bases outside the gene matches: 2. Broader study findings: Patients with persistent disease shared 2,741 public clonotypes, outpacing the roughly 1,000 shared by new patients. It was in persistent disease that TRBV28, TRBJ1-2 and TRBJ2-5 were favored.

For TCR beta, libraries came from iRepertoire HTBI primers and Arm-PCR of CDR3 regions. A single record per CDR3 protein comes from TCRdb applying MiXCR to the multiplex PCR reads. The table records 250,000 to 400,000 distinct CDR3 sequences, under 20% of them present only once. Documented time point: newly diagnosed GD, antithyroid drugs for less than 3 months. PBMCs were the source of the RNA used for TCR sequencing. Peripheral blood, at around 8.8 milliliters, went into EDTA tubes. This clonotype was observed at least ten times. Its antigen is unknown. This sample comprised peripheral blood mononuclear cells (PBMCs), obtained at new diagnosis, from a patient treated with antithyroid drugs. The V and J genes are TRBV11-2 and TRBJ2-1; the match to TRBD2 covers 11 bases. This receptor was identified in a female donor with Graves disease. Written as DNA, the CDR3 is TGTGCCAGCAGCTTCGGACTAGCGGGTTACAATGAGCAGTTCTTC. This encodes CASSFGLAGYNEQFF.